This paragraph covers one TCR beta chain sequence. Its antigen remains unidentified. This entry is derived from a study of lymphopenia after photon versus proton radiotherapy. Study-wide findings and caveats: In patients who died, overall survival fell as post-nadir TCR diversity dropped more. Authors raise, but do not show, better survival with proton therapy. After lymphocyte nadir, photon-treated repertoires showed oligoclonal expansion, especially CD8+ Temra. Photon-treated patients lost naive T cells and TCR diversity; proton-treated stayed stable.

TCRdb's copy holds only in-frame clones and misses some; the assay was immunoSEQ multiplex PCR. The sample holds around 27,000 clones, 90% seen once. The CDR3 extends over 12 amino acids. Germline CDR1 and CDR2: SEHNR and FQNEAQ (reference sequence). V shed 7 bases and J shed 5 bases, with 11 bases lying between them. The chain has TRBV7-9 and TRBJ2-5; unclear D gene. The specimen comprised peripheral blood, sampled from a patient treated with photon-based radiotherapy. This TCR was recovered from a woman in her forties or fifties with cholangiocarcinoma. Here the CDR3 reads CASNLGWETQYF. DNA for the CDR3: TGTGCCAGCAACTTGGGGTGGGAGACCCAGTACTTC.